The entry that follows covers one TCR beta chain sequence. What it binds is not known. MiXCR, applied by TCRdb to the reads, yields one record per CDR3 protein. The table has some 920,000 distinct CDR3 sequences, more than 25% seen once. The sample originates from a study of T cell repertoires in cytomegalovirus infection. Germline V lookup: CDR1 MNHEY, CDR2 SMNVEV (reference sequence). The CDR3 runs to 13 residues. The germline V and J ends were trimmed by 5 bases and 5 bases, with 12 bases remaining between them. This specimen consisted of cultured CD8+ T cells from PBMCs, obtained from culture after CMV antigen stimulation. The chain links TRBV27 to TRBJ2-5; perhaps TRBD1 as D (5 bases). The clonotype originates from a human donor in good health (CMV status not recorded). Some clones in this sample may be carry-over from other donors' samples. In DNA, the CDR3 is TGTGCCAGCAGTAGGACACTGAGGGAGACCCAGTACTTC. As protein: CASSRTLRETQYF.